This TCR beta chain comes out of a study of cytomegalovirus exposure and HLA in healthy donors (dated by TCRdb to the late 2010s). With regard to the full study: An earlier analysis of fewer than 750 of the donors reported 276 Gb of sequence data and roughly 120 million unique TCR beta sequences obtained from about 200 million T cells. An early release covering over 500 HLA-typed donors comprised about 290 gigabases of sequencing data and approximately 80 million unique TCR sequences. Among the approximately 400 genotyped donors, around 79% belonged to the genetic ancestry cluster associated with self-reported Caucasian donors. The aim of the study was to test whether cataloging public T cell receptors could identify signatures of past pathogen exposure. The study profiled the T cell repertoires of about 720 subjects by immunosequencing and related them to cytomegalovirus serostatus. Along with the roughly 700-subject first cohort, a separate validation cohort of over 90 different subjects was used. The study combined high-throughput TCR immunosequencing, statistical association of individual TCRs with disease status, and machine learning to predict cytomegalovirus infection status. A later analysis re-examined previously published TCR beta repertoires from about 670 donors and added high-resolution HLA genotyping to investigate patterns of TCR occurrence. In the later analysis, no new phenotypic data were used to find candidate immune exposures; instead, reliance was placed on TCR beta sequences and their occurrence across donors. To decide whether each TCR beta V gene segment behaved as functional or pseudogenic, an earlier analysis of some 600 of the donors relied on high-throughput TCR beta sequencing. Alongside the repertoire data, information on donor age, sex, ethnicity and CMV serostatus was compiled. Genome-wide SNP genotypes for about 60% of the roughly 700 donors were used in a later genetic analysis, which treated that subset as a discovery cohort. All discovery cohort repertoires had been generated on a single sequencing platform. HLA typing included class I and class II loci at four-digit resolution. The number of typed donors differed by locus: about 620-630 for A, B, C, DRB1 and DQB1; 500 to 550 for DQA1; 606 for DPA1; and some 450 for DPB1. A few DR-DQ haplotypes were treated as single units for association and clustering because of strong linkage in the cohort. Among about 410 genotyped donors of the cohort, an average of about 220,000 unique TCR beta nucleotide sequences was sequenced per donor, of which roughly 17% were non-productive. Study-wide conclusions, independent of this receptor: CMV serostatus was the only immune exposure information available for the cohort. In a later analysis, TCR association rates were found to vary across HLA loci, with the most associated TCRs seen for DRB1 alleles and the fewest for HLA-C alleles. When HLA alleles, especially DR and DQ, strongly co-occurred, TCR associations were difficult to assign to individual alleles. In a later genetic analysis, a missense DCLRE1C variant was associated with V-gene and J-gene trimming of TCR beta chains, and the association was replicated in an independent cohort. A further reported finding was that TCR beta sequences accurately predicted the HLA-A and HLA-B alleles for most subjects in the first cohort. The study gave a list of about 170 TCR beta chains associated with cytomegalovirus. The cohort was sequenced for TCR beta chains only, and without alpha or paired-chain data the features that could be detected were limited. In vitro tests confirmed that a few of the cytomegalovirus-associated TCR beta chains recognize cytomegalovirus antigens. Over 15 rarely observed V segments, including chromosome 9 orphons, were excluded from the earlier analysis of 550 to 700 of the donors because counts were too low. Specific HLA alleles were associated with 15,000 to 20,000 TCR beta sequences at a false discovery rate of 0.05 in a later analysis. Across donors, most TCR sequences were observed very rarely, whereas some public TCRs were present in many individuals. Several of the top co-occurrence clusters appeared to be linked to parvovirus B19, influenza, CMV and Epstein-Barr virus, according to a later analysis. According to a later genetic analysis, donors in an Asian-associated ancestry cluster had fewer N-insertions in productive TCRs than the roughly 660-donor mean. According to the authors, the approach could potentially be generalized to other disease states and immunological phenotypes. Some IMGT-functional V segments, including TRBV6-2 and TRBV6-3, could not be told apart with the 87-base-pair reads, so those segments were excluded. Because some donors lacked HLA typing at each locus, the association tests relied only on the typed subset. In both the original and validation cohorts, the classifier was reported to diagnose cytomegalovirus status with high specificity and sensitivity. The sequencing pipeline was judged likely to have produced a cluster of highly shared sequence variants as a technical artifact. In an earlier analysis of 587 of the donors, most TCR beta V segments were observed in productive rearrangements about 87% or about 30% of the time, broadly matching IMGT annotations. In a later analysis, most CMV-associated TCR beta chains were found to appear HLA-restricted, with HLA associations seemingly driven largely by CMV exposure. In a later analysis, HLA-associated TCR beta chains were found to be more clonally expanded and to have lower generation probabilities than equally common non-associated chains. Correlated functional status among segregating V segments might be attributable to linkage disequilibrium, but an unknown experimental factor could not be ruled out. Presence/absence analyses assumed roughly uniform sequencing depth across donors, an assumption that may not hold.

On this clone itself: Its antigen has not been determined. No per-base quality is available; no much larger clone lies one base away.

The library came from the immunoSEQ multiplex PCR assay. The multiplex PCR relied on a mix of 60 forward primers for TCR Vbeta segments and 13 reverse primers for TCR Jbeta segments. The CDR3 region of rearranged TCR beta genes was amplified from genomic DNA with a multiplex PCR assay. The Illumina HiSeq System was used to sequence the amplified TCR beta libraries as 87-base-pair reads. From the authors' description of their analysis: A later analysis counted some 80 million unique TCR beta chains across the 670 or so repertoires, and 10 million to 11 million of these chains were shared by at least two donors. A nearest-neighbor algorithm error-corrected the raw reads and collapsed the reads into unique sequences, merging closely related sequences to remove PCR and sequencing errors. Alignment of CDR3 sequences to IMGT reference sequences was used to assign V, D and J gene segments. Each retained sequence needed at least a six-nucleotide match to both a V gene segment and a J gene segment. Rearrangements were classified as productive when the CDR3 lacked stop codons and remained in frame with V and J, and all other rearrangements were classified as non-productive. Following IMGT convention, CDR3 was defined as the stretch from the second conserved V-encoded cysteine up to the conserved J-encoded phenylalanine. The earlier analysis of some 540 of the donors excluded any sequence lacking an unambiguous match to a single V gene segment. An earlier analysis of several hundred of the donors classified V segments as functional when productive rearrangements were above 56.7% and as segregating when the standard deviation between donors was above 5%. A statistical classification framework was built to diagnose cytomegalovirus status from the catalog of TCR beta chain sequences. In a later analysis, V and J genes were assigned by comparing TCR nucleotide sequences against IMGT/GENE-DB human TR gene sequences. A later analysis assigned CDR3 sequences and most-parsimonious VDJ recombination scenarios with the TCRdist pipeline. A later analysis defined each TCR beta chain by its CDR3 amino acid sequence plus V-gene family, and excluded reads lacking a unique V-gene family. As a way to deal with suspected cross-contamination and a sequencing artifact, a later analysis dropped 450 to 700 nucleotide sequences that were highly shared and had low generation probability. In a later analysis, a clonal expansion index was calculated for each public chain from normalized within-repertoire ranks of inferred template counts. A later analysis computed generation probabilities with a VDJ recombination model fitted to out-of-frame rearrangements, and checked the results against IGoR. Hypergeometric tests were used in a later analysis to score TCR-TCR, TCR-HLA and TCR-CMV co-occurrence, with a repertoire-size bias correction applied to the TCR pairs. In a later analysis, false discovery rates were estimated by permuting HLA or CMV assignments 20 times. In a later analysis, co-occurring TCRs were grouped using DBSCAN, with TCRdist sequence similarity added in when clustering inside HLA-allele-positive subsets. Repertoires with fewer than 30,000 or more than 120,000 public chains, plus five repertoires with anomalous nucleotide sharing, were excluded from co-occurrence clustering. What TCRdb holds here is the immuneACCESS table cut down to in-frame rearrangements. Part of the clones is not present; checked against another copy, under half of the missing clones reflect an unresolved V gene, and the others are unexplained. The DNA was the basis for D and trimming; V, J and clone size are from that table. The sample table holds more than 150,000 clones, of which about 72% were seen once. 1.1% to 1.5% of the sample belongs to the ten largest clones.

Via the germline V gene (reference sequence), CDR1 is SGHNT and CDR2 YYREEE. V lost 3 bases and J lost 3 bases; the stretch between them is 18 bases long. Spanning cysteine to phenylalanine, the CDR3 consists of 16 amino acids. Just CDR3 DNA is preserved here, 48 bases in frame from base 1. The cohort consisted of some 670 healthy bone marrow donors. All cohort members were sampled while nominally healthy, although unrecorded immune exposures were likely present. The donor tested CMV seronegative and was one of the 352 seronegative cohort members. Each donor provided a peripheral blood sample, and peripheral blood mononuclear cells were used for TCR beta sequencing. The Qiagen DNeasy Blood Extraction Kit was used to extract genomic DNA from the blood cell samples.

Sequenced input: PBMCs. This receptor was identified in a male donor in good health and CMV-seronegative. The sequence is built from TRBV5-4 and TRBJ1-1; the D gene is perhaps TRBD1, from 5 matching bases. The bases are TGTGCCAGCAGCTCACTCGGATGGAGGGGTGACACTGAAGCTTTCTTT. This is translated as CASSSLGWRGDTEAFF.